The T cell receptor (beta chain) described here comes from a study of T-cell reconstitution after alpha-beta-depleted transplantation in children. The CDR3 runs to 15 residues. CDR1 is SGHTA, CDR2 FQGNSA, per germline. Trimming cost V 5 bases and J 5 bases; bases outside gene matches: 7. During its preparation, the TCRbeta library received unique molecular identifiers. TCRdb independently ran MiXCR on the PCR reads; one entry per CDR3 protein. The sample has 400,000 to 450,000 distinct CDR3 sequences; approximately 42% are singletons. This receptor was obtained from a girl aged 2-10 years with aplastic anemia, due to receive a stem cell transplant. The sequences come from PBMCs, collected before TCRalphabeta/CD19-depleted stem cell transplant. This sequence joins TRBV7-2 and TRBJ2-3; 10 positions agree with TRBD1. For the CDR3, the DNA is TGTGCCAGCAGCCAGACAGGGGGCAGGGGAGATACGCAGTATTTT. Translation: CASSQTGGRGDTQYF.